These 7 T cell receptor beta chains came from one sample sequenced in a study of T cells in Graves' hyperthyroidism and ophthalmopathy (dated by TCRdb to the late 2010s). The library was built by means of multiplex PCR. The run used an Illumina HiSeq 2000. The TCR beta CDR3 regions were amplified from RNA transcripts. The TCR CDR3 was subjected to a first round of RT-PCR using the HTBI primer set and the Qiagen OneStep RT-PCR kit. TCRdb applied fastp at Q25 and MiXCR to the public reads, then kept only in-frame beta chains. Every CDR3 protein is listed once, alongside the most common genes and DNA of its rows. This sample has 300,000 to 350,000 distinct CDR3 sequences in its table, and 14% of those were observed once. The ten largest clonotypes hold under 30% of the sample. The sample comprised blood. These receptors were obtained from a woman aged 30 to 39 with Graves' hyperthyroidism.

CDR3 coding DNA: TGTGCCAGCAGCGCCTCGGGACTAGCGGGGGTTCAGACCCAGTACTTC. This codes for CASSASGLAGVQTQYF. This chain joins TRBV5-4 and TRBJ2-5; the match to TRBD2 covers 14 bases. V was pared by 4 bases and J by 6 bases, with 8 bases of the junction left unmatched. CDR3 length: 16 amino acids. Per germline, CDR1 SGHNT and CDR2 YYREEE (reference sequence).

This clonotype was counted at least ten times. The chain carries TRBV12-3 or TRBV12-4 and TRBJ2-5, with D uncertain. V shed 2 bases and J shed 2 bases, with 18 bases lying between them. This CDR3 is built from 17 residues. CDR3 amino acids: CASSLFLHPREQETQYF. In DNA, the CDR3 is TGTGCCAGCAGTTTATTCCTCCACCCACGCGAACAAGAGACCCAGTACTTC.

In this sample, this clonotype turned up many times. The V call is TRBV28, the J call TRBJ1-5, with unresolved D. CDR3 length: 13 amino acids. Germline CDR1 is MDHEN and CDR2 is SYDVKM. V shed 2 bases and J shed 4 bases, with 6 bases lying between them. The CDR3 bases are TGTGCCAGCAGTTTACGGAGAAATCAGCCCCAGCATTTT. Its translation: CASSLRRNQPQHF.

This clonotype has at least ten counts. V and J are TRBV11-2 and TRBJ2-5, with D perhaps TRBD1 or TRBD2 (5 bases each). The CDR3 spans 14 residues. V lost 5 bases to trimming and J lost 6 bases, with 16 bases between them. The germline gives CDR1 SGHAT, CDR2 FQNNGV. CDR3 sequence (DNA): TGTGCCAGCAGCCTCGCGGATGGGGGAAAGACCCAGTACTTC. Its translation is CASSLADGGKTQYF.

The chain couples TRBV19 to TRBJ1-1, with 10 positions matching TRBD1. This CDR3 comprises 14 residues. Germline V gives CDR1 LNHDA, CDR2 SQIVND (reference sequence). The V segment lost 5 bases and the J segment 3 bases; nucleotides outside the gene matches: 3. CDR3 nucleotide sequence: TGTGCCAGTAGTTTCGGACAGGGGGACACTGAAGCTTTCTTT. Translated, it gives CASSFGQGDTEAFF.

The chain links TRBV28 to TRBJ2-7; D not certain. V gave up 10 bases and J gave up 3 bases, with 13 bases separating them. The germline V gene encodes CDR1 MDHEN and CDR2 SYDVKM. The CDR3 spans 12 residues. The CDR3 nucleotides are TGTGCCACCCTCGGACGGAGCTACGAGCAGTACTTC. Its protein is CATLGRSYEQYF.

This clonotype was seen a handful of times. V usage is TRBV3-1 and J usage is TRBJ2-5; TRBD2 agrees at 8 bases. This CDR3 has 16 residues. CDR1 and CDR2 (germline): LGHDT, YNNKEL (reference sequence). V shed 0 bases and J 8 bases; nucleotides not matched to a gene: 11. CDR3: CASSQDASGFPGTQYF. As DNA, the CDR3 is TGTGCCAGCAGCCAAGACGCTAGCGGGTTCCCAGGAACCCAGTACTTC.